This entry lists 11 T cell receptor beta chains sequenced from one sample in a study of T cells of healthy individuals. TCRdb reanalysed the 5' RACE reads using MiXCR and keeps one entry per CDR3 protein. This sample has about 82,000 distinct CDR3 sequences, with 4% to 5.5% found just once. The receptors here all came from a female donor in good health.

This clonotype was seen a few times. This CDR3 is CSATGTAYEQYF. CDR3 coding DNA: TGCAGTGCGACCGGGACAGCTTACGAGCAGTACTTC. The chain combines TRBV20-1 with TRBJ2-7, with 7 bases lining up with TRBD1. The germline CDR1 and CDR2 sequences are DFQATT and SNEGSKA (reference sequence). Unmatched junction bases numbered 6, after V lost 6 bases and J lost 4 bases. The CDR3 sequence is 12 residues long.

This clonotype has at least ten counts. The chain uses TRBV29-1 and TRBJ2-2; 8 bases agree with TRBD1. V dropped 5 bases and J dropped 7; count of bases not matched to a gene: 9. The CDR3 contains 14 residues. Germline loops: CDR1 SQVTM, CDR2 ANQGSEA. The CDR3 DNA sequence: TGCAGCGTTTCTTCCAGGGGGCGTGGCGGGGAGCTGTTTTTT. Its translation: CSVSSRGRGGELFF.

In its sample, this clonotype was seen a few times. The chain joins TRBV5-5 to TRBJ2-5, with 7 bases aligning to TRBD1. V trimming: 6 bases; J trimming: 4 bases; junction bases outside the gene matches: 12. The CDR3 loop spans 15 amino acids. Germline CDR1 reads SGHKS; CDR2 reads YYEKEE (reference sequence). CDR3 in DNA: TGTGCCAGCATCAACAGGGGAATTGGCGGAGAGACCCAGTACTTC. Translation gives CASINRGIGGETQYF.

This clonotype was detected many times. The chain couples TRBV7-2 to TRBJ2-1, with 8 nucleotides matching TRBD2. CDR1 is SGHTA and CDR2 is FQGNSA in the germline V gene. J lost 4 bases, V lost 4 bases, and 6 bases had no gene match. This CDR3 is 15 amino acids long. The CDR3 DNA reads as TGTGCCAGCAGCTCCACTAGCGGACCGTACAATGAGCAGTTCTTC. This sequence encodes CASSSTSGPYNEQFF.

This clonotype occurred many times. V is TRBV20-1 and J is TRBJ2-1; D is perhaps TRBD2 (5 bases). The V and J ends lost 7 bases and 0 bases respectively, with 13 bases between them. The V gene's germline CDR1 is DFQATT and CDR2 SNEGSKA (reference sequence). This CDR3 region has 14 residues. This CDR3 is CSGIARGSYNEQFF. CDR3 DNA: TGCAGTGGGATAGCCCGGGGCTCCTACAATGAGCAGTTCTTC.

This clonotype was seen a handful of times. The chain recombines TRBV20-1 with TRBJ1-2; a possible D gene is TRBD1 (5 bases). Germline loops: CDR1 DFQATT, CDR2 SNEGSKA (reference sequence). The CDR3 has 11 residues. V was shortened by 3 bases and J by 6 bases, with 8 bases between the two germline ends. Here the CDR3 reads CSARGEDGYTF. In DNA form, the CDR3 reads TGCAGTGCTAGGGGGGAAGATGGCTACACCTTC.

There are many counts of this clonotype. The V gene is TRBV7-9, the J gene TRBJ2-1; either TRBD1 or TRBD2 may supply D (7 bases each). The CDR3 contains 16 residues. V lost 0 bases to trimming and J lost 4 bases, with 13 bases between them. Germline V gene lookup returns CDR1 SEHNR and CDR2 FQNEAQ (reference sequence). CDR3 residues: CASSLARRGGYNEQFF. DNA for the CDR3: TGTGCCAGCAGCTTAGCGCGCAGGGGGGGATACAATGAGCAGTTCTTC. The entire variable domain, with the rest obtained from reference TRBV7-9 and TRBJ2-1, is as follows: DTGVSQNPRHKITKRGQNVTFRCDPISEHNRLYWYRQTLGQGPEFLTYFQNEAQLEKSRLLSDRFSAERPKGSFSTLEIQRTEQGDSAMYLCASSLARRGGYNEQFFGPGTRLTVL.

The gene calls are TRBV28 and TRBJ1-6; maybe TRBD1 (5 bases). The CDR3 is 15 amino acids. Trimming removed 2 bases from V and 7 bases from J, with 12 bases in between. Germline CDR1 MDHEN, CDR2 SYDVKM. The CDR3 sequence: CASSLGDRWNSPLHF. In DNA, the CDR3 is TGTGCCAGCAGTTTAGGGGACCGATGGAATTCACCCCTCCACTTT.

This clonotype came up many times. The rearrangement joins TRBV11-2 to TRBJ2-5; the D gene could be TRBD1 or TRBD2 (5 bases each). CDR1 SGHAT and CDR2 FQNNGV come from the germline V gene. Trimming removed 5 bases from V and 3 bases from J, with 16 bases in between. This CDR3 has 15 residues. The CDR3 loop reads CASSPPGQYEETQYF. CDR3 bases: TGTGCCAGCAGCCCGCCGGGGCAGTATGAAGAGACCCAGTACTTC.

This clonotype was recorded at least ten times. The chain recombines TRBV12-3 or TRBV12-4 with TRBJ2-7; 11 positions agree with TRBD2. The CDR3 runs to 15 residues. Trimming at V came to 6 bases and at J to 6 bases, leaving 10 bases not matched to a gene. The CDR3 sequence is CASSPRLAGNGEQYF. Here the CDR3 DNA reads TGTGCCAGCAGCCCTAGACTAGCGGGGAATGGCGAGCAGTACTTC.

This clonotype was detected a few times. This chain uses TRBV6-5 with TRBJ1-5; 7 nucleotides match TRBD1. The germline gives CDR1 MNHEY, CDR2 SVGAGI. The J segment lost 3 bases and the V segment lost 6 bases, leaving 5 bases of the junction unmatched. The CDR3 runs to 14 residues. This CDR3 is CASSRGQVNQPQHF. In nucleotides, the CDR3 is TGTGCCAGCAGCCGAGGACAGGTCAATCAGCCCCAGCATTTT.